This record covers a single T cell receptor (beta chain). Its antigen is undetermined. Every immunoSEQ plate was one replicate of a subset's evenly spread DNA. TCRdb keeps only in-frame clones here, not all; method: immunoSEQ multiplex PCR. The data contain around 2.1 million clones, 90% to 96% of them singletons. This sample is part of a study of shared clonotypes between healthy human individuals. General study findings and limits: Naive CD4 clonotype sharing across a few donors was about 5%.

Both subsets, CD45RA+ naive and CD45RA-negative memory, were split from the CD4+ cells. V lost 6 bases to trimming and J lost 0 bases; unmatched junction nucleotides: 18. Per the germline V gene, CDR1 is SGHAT and CDR2 is FQNNGV. This CDR3 has 19 residues. The chain uses TRBV11-2 and TRBJ2-3, with 7 bases matching TRBD1. Sequenced sample: naive CD4+ T cells sorted from blood. Regarding subset: CD45RA+ positively selected. This receptor was identified in a man aged 18 to 29 in good health. The DNA for the CDR3 is TGTGCCAGCAGTCCGACCCTCCTGACAGGGATTGGGAGCACAGATACGCAGTATTTT. It translates to CASSPTLLTGIGSTDTQYF.